This T cell receptor (beta chain) was obtained from a study of esophageal squamous cell carcinoma under preoperative chemotherapy. Looking at the study overall: TCR repertoires were profiled from both peripheral blood T cells and tumor-infiltrating lymphocytes.

General observations from the study: After treatment, tumor-infiltrating lymphocytes seemed to come partly from incoming peripheral T cells, not only local changes. Chemotherapy was followed by significantly higher TCR diversity in peripheral T cells only, not tumor-infiltrating lymphocytes.

This clonotype qualifies as large (0.1 to 1%). Its antigen is still unknown. Time point in this sample: after preoperative PTX-NDP chemotherapy. TCRdb redid the calling of the PCR reads with MiXCR, one entry per CDR3 protein. The sample consists of about 18,000 distinct CDR3 sequences, about half of them appearing once. CDR1 is SGHVS and CDR2 is FQNEAQ in the germline V gene. This CDR3 has 15 amino acids. Trimming took 4 bases from V and 3 from J, leaving 14 bases between them. Sampling was done from a patient given preoperative chemotherapy. The chain combines TRBV7-8 with TRBJ2-3, with D perhaps matching TRBD2 (6 bases). This clonotype was sampled from a human donor with esophageal squamous cell carcinoma. The donor label of this sample is uncertain. The CDR3 is CASSSTSRTTDTQYF. CDR3 nucleotides: TGTGCCAGCAGCTCGACTAGTCGAACAACAGATACGCAGTATTTT.